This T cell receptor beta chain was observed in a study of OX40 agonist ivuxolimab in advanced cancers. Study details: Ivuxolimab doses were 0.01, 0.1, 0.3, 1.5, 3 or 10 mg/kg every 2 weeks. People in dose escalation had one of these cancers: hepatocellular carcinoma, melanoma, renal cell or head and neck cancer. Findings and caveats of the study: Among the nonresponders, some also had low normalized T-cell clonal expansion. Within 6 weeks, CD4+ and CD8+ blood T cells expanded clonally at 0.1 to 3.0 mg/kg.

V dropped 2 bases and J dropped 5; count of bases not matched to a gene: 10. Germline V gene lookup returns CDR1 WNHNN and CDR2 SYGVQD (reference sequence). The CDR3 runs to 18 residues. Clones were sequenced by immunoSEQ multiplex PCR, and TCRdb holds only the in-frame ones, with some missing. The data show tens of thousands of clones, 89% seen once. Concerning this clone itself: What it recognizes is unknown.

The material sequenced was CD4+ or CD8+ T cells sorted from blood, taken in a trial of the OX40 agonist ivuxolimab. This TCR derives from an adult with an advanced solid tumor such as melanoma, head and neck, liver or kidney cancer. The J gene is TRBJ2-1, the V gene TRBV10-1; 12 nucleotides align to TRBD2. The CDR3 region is CASSEKASSGRAHNEQFF. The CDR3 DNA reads TGCGCCAGCAGTGAGAAGGCGTCTAGCGGGAGGGCCCACAATGAGCAGTTCTTC.